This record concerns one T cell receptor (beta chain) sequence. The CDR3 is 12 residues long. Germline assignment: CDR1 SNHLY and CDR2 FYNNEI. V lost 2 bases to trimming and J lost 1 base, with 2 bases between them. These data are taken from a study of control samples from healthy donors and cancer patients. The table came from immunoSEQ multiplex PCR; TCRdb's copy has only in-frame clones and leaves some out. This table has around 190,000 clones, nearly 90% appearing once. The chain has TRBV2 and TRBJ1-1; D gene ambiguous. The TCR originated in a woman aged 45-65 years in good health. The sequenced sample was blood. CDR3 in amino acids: CASSEQNTEAFF. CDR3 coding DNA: TGTGCCAGCAGTGAACAGAACACTGAAGCTTTCTTT. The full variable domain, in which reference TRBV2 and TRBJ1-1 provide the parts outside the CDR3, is EPEVTQTPSHQVTQMGQEVILRCVPISNHLYFYWYRQILGQKVEFLVSFYNNEISEKSEIFDDQFSVERPDGSNFTLKIRSTKLEDSAMYFCASSEQNTEAFFGQGTRLTVV.